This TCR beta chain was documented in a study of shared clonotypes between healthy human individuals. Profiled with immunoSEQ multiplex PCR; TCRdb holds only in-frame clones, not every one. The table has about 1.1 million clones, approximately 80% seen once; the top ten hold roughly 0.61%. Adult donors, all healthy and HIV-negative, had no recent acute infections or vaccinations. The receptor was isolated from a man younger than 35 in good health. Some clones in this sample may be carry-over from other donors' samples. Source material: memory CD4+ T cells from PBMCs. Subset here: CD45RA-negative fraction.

Written as DNA, the CDR3 is TGTGCCAGCAGTTACTCGAGATCGGAGACCCAGTACTTC. Encoded protein: CASSYSRSETQYF. The chain couples TRBV6-6 to TRBJ2-5; unclear D gene. The V end was cut by 0 bases, the J end by 5 bases, with 7 bases between. The CDR3 extends over 13 amino acids. From germline, CDR1 is MNHNY and CDR2 SVGAGI (reference sequence).